These T cell receptor beta chains were read from a single sample in a study of T-cell reconstitution after alpha-beta-depleted transplantation in children. TCRdb itself ran the PCR reads through MiXCR, one entry per CDR3 protein. The sample has about 610,000 distinct CDR3 sequences; 10% to 13% are singletons. Specimen: PBMCs from the stem cell graft donor, collected from the stem cell graft. All receptors come from a human donor who donated a stem cell graft to a child with acute myeloid leukemia. CDR3s include the opening cysteine and the closing phenylalanine or tryptophan. The D gene is left open where the match is weak. The size entry is marked missing in some rows and otherwise reads once, few, many or a size class.

TRBV7-2,.,TRBJ1-4,.,TGTGCCAGCAGCCTGCTGATGGGGGAAAAACTGTTTTTT,CASSLLMGEKLFF
TRBV24-1,.,TRBJ2-7,TRBD2,TGTGCCACCAGTGGTTGGGGTTCTAGCGGGGTCTACGAGCAGTACTTC,CATSGWGSSGVYEQYF
TRBV18,many,TRBJ2-5,TRBD1,TGTGCCAGCTCACTCGACAGGGGGCAAGAGACCCAGTACTTC,CASSLDRGQETQYF
TRBV4-3,.,TRBJ2-7,.,TGCGCCAGCAGCCAAGCACGGGTTGACGAGCAGTACTTC,CASSQARVDEQYF
TRBV20-1,many,TRBJ2-3,TRBD2,TGCAGTGCTAGTGGACTAGCGGGAGTAAGCACAGATACGCAGTATTTT,CSASGLAGVSTDTQYF
TRBV5-5,.,TRBJ2-3,.,TGTGCCAGCAGCTTTGGCGGGGGCACAGATACGCAGTATTTT,CASSFGGGTDTQYF
TRBV5-1,.,TRBJ1-5,.,TGCGCCAGCAGCTTGGAGTGGGCCGGCCAGCCCCAGCATTTT,CASSLEWAGQPQHF
TRBV29-1,few,TRBJ2-7,.,TGCAGCGTTGGTTCCGGGACTCCCTACGAGCAGTACTTC,CSVGSGTPYEQYF
TRBV12-3/TRBV12-4,.,TRBJ2-2,.,TGTGCCAGCGGAGGGCCCTTAGGGACCGGGGAGCTGTTTTTT,CASGGPLGTGELFF
TRBV10-3,few,TRBJ2-1,TRBD2,TGTGCCACCCGAGAGGGGACTAGAGGCAATGAGCAGTTCTTC,CATREGTRGNEQFF
TRBV6-1,many,TRBJ1-1,TRBD1,TGTGCCAGCCCCGGGGACAGGCCGAACACTGAAGCTTTCTTT,CASPGDRPNTEAFF
TRBV5-1,few,TRBJ2-3,TRBD2,TGCGCCAGCGCGGGACTAGCGGACAATACGCAGTATTTT,CASAGLADNTQYF
TRBV2,few,TRBJ1-3,.,TGTGCCAAAGGGGCAAGCTCTGGAAACACCATATATTTT,CAKGASSGNTIYF
TRBV12-3/TRBV12-4,few,TRBJ1-5,.,TGTGCCAGCAGTTTTCGGGGGAAGGGTAGCAATCAGCCCCAGCATTTT,CASSFRGKGSNQPQHF
TRBV7-3,few,TRBJ2-1,TRBD2,TGTGCCAGCAGTCCAGACCGGGGGGGGCTAGCTTACAATGAGCAGTTCTTC,CASSPDRGGLAYNEQFF
TRBV29-1,many,TRBJ2-5,.,TGCAGCGTTGAGGAGACCCAGTACTTC,CSVEETQYF
TRBV5-6,.,TRBJ2-3,TRBD2,TGTGCCAGCAGCACCGCTAGCGGGTTTAGCACAGATACGCAGTATTTT,CASSTASGFSTDTQYF
TRBV25-1,.,TRBJ2-3,.,TGTGCCAGCAGTGATCGTGGACTGTCAGATACGCAGTATTTT,CASSDRGLSDTQYF
TRBV9,few,TRBJ2-5,.,TGTGCCAGCAGCGTAGGTGCACAGCTGCAAGAGACCCAGTACTTC,CASSVGAQLQETQYF
TRBV7-2,.,TRBJ1-2,.,TGTGCCAGCAGCTCCCTTATGGAGCTCACCTTC,CASSSLMELTF
TRBV5-1,many,TRBJ2-3,TRBD2,TGCGCCAGCAGCTCGCCCGGGACTAGCGGGATTTCAGATACGCAGTATTTT,CASSSPGTSGISDTQYF
TRBV5-1,.,TRBJ2-7,.,TGCGCCAGCAGGCCGACAGGAACGACCTACGAGCAGTACTTC,CASRPTGTTYEQYF
TRBV3-1,few,TRBJ2-4,.,TGTGCCAGCAGCCCGGGCGATAGCTTGCCGACAGCCAAAAACATTCAGTACTTC,CASSPGDSLPTAKNIQYF
TRBV7-2,.,TRBJ2-1,TRBD2,TGTGCCAGCAGCTTAGGTGGGAGGGCCGATGAGCAGTTCTTC,CASSLGGRADEQFF
TRBV29-1,.,TRBJ1-5,TRBD1,TGCAGCGCTAAACAGGGGAGCAATCAGCCCCAGCATTTT,CSAKQGSNQPQHF
TRBV20-1,.,TRBJ2-1,.,TGCAGTGCTAGAGCATTCGAGGGCCACGAGGGGTACAATGAGCAGTTCTTC,CSARAFEGHEGYNEQFF
TRBV14,few,TRBJ2-7,TRBD1,TGTGCCAGCAGCTCTCGGACAGGGGCCCCCTACGAGCAGTACTTC,CASSSRTGAPYEQYF
TRBV7-2,many,TRBJ2-2,.,TGTGCCAGCAGGAAAGGACAAACTAACACCGGGGAGCTGTTTTTT,CASRKGQTNTGELFF
TRBV21-1,few,TRBJ2-7,.,TGTGCCAGCAGACAAAGACTAGATTATTACGAGCAGTACTTC,CASRQRLDYYEQYF
TRBV20-1,once,TRBJ2-1,TRBD2,TGCAGTGCTAGAATTAGCGGACTAGTCAATGAGCAGTTCTTC,CSARISGLVNEQFF
TRBV20-1,.,TRBJ2-5,.,TGCAGTGCTAGACCCAGGGGGCAAGCGGGAGTATCGGGCCAAGAGACCCAGTACTTC,CSARPRGQAGVSGQETQYF
TRBV7-7,few,TRBJ2-3,.,TGTGCTAGCAGCACTGGACTACCCGACACAGATACGCAGTATTTT,CASSTGLPDTDTQYF